The 15 T cell receptor beta chains below come from one sample, sequenced in a study of cytomegalovirus exposure and HLA in healthy donors. This PCR relied on a set of 60 Vbeta primers and 13 Jbeta primers. The assay was immunoSEQ multiplex PCR, and TCRdb's table has in-frame clones only and misses some. The repertoire holds about 130,000 clones, approximately 81% seen once, with around 0.7% in the top ten. What was sequenced was PBMCs. All receptors derive from a man between 18 and 35 years old in good health and CMV-seronegative.

About this clone: Other DNA sequences in the same sample also yield this CDR3. V usage is TRBV9 and J usage is TRBJ1-2; 8 bases are a match to TRBD1. This CDR3 has 14 residues. V was pared by 3 bases and J by 3 bases, with 4 bases of the junction left unmatched. Germline V gene sequence: CDR1 SGDLS, CDR2 YYNGEE. CDR3: CASSAGQGDYGYTF. In DNA form, the CDR3 reads TGTGCCAGCAGCGCCGGACAGGGAGACTATGGCTACACCTTC.

The chain links TRBV5-6 to TRBJ2-7, with D unclear. This CDR3 has 14 amino acids. V was clipped by 0 bases and J by 0 bases, with 7 bases between them. Germline CDR1 and CDR2: SGHDT and YYEEEE. The CDR3: CASSLGRLSYEQYF. In DNA, the CDR3 is TGTGCCAGCAGCTTGGGCAGACTCTCCTACGAGCAGTACTTC.

The chain is built from TRBV6-5 and TRBJ1-2; D gene ambiguous. Germline CDR1 MNHEY, CDR2 SVGAGI. Trimming removed 0 bases from V and 4 bases from J, with 12 bases in between. The CDR3 covers 15 residues. The CDR3 sequence: CASSYSKRLRYGYTF. The DNA of the CDR3 is TGTGCCAGCAGTTACTCGAAGCGGTTACGCTATGGCTACACCTTC.

CDR3 residues: CASSPGTSGNEQFF. The CDR3 region has the DNA TGTGCCAGCAGTCCCGGGACTAGCGGGAATGAGCAGTTCTTC. The J gene is TRBJ2-1, the V gene TRBV6-4; 12 bases fit TRBD2. The CDR3 has 14 amino acids. Trimming cost V 5 bases and J 7 bases; bases outside gene matches: 3. Germline V gene lookup returns CDR1 MRHNA and CDR2 SNTAGT.

CDR3 DNA: TGTGCCAGCGCAAAGGGAGGCAATCAGCCCCAGCATTTT. It encodes CASAKGGNQPQHF. V usage is TRBV7-8 and J usage is TRBJ1-5; D is undetermined. CDR1 SGHVS and CDR2 FQNEAQ come from the germline V gene. Trimming pared 8 bases from V and 2 bases from J, leaving 10 bases between. This CDR3 contains 13 residues.

V gene TRBV13 combines with J gene TRBJ2-5, with D perhaps TRBD2 (5 bases). The CDR3 has 13 residues. V lost 3 bases and J 5 bases, leaving 10 bases between the germline ends. Looked up from germline, CDR1 is PRHDT and CDR2 is FYEKMQ (reference sequence). DNA of the CDR3: TGTGCCAGCAGCTTTGAAAGGGAGGAGACCCAGTACTTC. This translates into CASSFEREETQYF.

V and J are TRBV5-6 and TRBJ1-5; 7 nucleotides match TRBD1. The CDR3 runs 15 residues. The V segment lost 1 base and the J segment 3 bases; nucleotides outside the gene matches: 4. Per germline, CDR1 SGHDT and CDR2 YYEEEE. The CDR3 DNA reads TGTGCCAGCAGCTTGTTGACAGGGAACAATCAGCCCCAGCATTTT. It is translated as CASSLLTGNNQPQHF.

CDR3 sequence: CASSASGGAQETQYF. The CDR3 nucleotides read TGTGCCAGCAGCGCTAGCGGGGGGGCACAAGAGACCCAGTACTTC. This rearrangement joins TRBV9 to TRBJ2-5; 12 positions match TRBD2. Germline V gives CDR1 SGDLS, CDR2 YYNGEE. CDR3 length: 15 amino acids. V lost 3 bases and J lost 2; bases outside the gene matches: 2.

The gene calls are TRBV11-3 and TRBJ2-7; 7 nucleotides line up with TRBD2. Germline V gene sequence: CDR1 SGHNT, CDR2 YENEEA. Trimming removed 1 base from V and 6 bases from J; junction bases left unmatched: 9. The CDR3 covers 15 residues. The CDR3 DNA sequence: TGTGCCAGCAGCTTAGGGGGGGGACCTTTTTCCGAGCAGTACTTC. Its translation: CASSLGGGPFSEQYF.

Details on this clone: The sample contains more than one DNA sequence encoding this CDR3. The V and J genes are TRBV27 and TRBJ1-1; D is perhaps TRBD1 (6 bases). V lost 6 bases to trimming and J lost 2 bases, with 13 bases between them. The germline V gene encodes CDR1 MNHEY and CDR2 SMNVEV (reference sequence). The CDR3 totals 14 residues. The CDR3 nucleotides read TGTGCCAGCAGCCTACAACAGGGCAACACTGAAGCTTTCTTT. Translation: CASSLQQGNTEAFF.

The V gene is TRBV5-4, the J gene TRBJ1-4, with D possibly matching TRBD1 (6 bases). The ends were cut back, 0 bases at V and 8 bases at J, with 11 bases in the middle. Germline CDR1 reads SGHNT; CDR2 reads YYREEE (reference sequence). CDR3 length: 14 residues. CDR3 in DNA: TGTGCCAGCAGCTTGGACAGGGCGGCCGAAAAACTGTTTTTT. Translated, it gives CASSLDRAAEKLFF.

The CDR3 reads CASSDSNYGYTF. For the CDR3, the DNA is TGTGCCAGCAGTGACAGTAACTATGGCTACACCTTC. This chain joins TRBV28 and TRBJ1-2, with D possibly matching TRBD1 (5 bases). The V gene lost 5 bases and the J gene lost 1 base, with 5 bases spanning the gap. The germline gives CDR1 MDHEN, CDR2 SYDVKM. CDR3 size: 12 residues.

The V call is TRBV14, the J call TRBJ2-7; TRBD1 matches at 9 bases. Germline trimming cut 4 bases from V and 2 bases from J; bases unmatched to any gene: 15. The CDR3 totals 18 residues. CDR1 and CDR2 from the germline V gene are SGHDN and FVKESK. In nucleotides, the CDR3 is TGTGCCAGCAGCCGAACCTTCCTCGGACAGGGGTGGCCCTACGAGCAGTACTTC. This translates into CASSRTFLGQGWPYEQYF.

The sample holds a few counts of this clone. The gene calls are TRBV5-1 and TRBJ2-7; 7 bases fit TRBD1. The CDR3 length is 16 residues. CDR1 and CDR2 from the germline V gene are SGHRS and YFSETQ. With V trimmed by 0 bases and J by 5 bases, 11 bases remained unmatched. The CDR3 is CASSLAADREANEQYF. The CDR3 DNA follows: TGCGCCAGCAGCTTGGCCGCTGACAGGGAAGCAAACGAGCAGTACTTC.

This chain joins TRBV10-3 and TRBJ1-4, with TRBD1 matching over 9 bases. Per germline, CDR1 ENHRY and CDR2 SYGVKD. V shed 2 bases and J 7 bases; nucleotides not matched to a gene: 5. This CDR3 spans 15 amino acids. CDR3 sequence: CAISEGQGRFEKLFF. CDR3 coding DNA: TGTGCCATCAGTGAGGGACAGGGGAGGTTTGAAAAACTGTTTTTT.